The T cell receptor (beta chain) under discussion was sequenced for a study of cytomegalovirus exposure and HLA in healthy donors. V lost 5 bases to trimming and J lost 0 bases; unmatched junction nucleotides: 3. CDR1 and CDR2 (germline): MDHEN, SYDVKM. The CDR3 has 15 amino acids. Assay used: immunoSEQ multiplex PCR; TCRdb lists only in-frame clones, some missing. This table has under 200,000 clones, about 90% appearing once. Overall study findings and caveats: Reports indicated that the classifier achieved high specificity and sensitivity in diagnosing cytomegalovirus status. Associated with cytomegalovirus, according to the listing, were around 170 TCR beta chains.

Worth noting for this clone: As yet, its antigen is unknown.

Material: PBMCs. The receptor comes from a woman aged 18-30 years in good health and CMV-seropositive. The chain is built from TRBV28 and TRBJ2-1; 8 nucleotides align to TRBD2. CDR3 in amino acids: CASSHTSGSYNEQFF. CDR3 sequence (DNA): TGTGCCAGCAGTCACACTAGCGGCTCCTACAATGAGCAGTTCTTC.